A selection of T cell receptor beta chains follows, all from one sample in a study of CD8 T cells in ankylosing spondylitis. Using its own MiXCR run on the 5' RACE reads, TCRdb lists one record per CDR3 protein. The sample yields about 240,000 distinct CDR3 sequences, over 8.5% seen once. Sequencing was done on a sample of blood, either unsorted or a sorted T cell fraction (not recorded which). These receptor sequences come from a male donor with ankylosing spondylitis or in good health (not recorded which). Both conserved end residues are part of each CDR3. Each record gives: J gene, V gene, D gene, clone size, CDR3 protein, CDR3 DNA. A D gene is named only where the DNA matches it firmly. Not all rows give a size; the values are once, few, many and, for expanded clones, a class.

TRBJ2-7,TRBV5-1,-,many,CASSTGDGVREQYF,TGCGCCAGCAGTACCGGAGATGGGGTCCGCGAGCAGTACTTC
TRBJ2-2,TRBV3-1,-,few,CASSQDTVTRGPTGELFF,TGTGCCAGCAGCCAAGATACGGTAACGAGAGGTCCCACCGGGGAGCTGTTTTTT
TRBJ2-5,TRBV20-1,TRBD2,many,CSASGLGLGEKETQYF,TGCAGTGCTAGTGGACTAGGGTTGGGGGAAAAAGAGACCCAGTACTTC
TRBJ2-7,TRBV20-1,TRBD2,-,CSARGESSGRALGAYEQYF,TGCAGTGCTAGAGGGGAATCTAGCGGGAGGGCCCTAGGGGCATACGAGCAGTACTTC
TRBJ2-1,TRBV24-1,-,many,CATSASRTVDNEQFF,TGTGCCACCAGCGCCTCGAGGACAGTCGACAATGAGCAGTTCTTC
TRBJ1-4,TRBV6-5,-,many,CASSYSDSFRGNEKLFF,TGTGCCAGCAGTTACTCCGACAGCTTTCGGGGGAATGAAAAACTGTTTTTT
TRBJ2-2,TRBV20-1,-,many,CSARGSSRGWNTGELFF,TGCAGTGCTAGAGGGTCCAGTCGAGGCTGGAACACCGGGGAGCTGTTTTTT
TRBJ2-1,TRBV7-8,TRBD2,many,CASSLVLASYNEQFF,TGTGCCAGCAGCTTAGTACTAGCGTCTTACAATGAGCAGTTCTTC
TRBJ1-2,TRBV7-2,-,-,CASSFTPAPDGYTF,TGTGCCAGCAGCTTTACCCCCGCTCCCGATGGCTACACCTTC
TRBJ2-1,TRBV20-1,-,many,CSARTLGSYNEQFF,TGCAGTGCTAGGACCCTGGGCTCCTACAATGAGCAGTTCTTC
TRBJ1-3,TRBV12-3/TRBV12-4,-,once,CATDFSGNTIYF,TGTGCCACGGATTTCTCTGGAAACACCATATATTTT
TRBJ1-1,TRBV7-2,-,many,CASSPDGLNTEAFF,TGTGCCAGCAGCCCGGACGGATTGAACACTGAAGCTTTCTTT
TRBJ2-7,TRBV3-1,-,many,CASSQDTHSYEQYF,TGTGCCAGCAGCCAAGATACCCACTCCTACGAGCAGTACTTC
TRBJ1-2,TRBV3-1,-,many,CASSPEGYGYTF,TGTGCCAGCAGCCCTGAGGGCTATGGCTACACCTTC
TRBJ2-7,TRBV11-2,TRBD2,-,CASSLDRDIGIAGVSYEQYF,TGTGCCAGCAGCTTAGATCGCGACATTGGGATAGCGGGAGTGTCCTACGAGCAGTACTTC
TRBJ1-3,TRBV29-1,-,many,CSVGEEGNTIYF,TGCAGCGTTGGTGAAGAGGGGAACACCATATATTTT
TRBJ1-1,TRBV20-1,TRBD1,many,CSAPTGGTMNTEAFF,TGCAGTGCCCCCACAGGGGGAACCATGAACACTGAAGCTTTCTTT
TRBJ2-5,TRBV10-1,-,many,CASSGRSEETQYF,TGCGCCAGCAGTGGAAGGTCAGAAGAGACCCAGTACTTC